This entry describes one T cell receptor beta chain. These data come from a study of blood T cell repertoires in COVID-19. Study-level background: Sources were T cells, B-cell-depleted T cells, or PBMCs; the material itself was cDNA or gDNA.

Libraries were prepared by immunoSEQ multiplex PCR; TCRdb keeps only in-frame clonotypes and omits some of them. The repertoire holds some 70,000 clones, about 80% seen once, with 0.83% in the top ten. The CDR3 has 15 residues. V was pared by 3 bases and J by 6 bases, with 10 bases of the junction left unmatched. In germline, CDR1 is GTSNPN, CDR2 SVGIG (reference sequence). The specimen was peripheral blood. This rearrangement joins TRBV30 to TRBJ2-1, with 8 bases lining up with TRBD2. The receptor was isolated from a woman between 70 and 85 years old with acute or convalescent COVID-19. The CDR3 region has the DNA TGTGCCTGGAGCAGAGGACTAGCCGCGGCCAATGAGCAGTTCTTC. This sequence encodes CAWSRGLAAANEQFF.